These 5 T cell receptor beta chains share one sample of origin, sequenced in a study of blood T cell repertoires in COVID-19. Produced via immunoSEQ multiplex PCR; TCRdb's table is partial and in-frame only. This sample yields approximately 30,000 clones, of which about 91% are seen a single time; roughly 26% belongs to the top ten. The sequenced sample was peripheral blood. The receptors come from a human donor in a cohort sampled during active COVID-19.

The chain combines TRBV30 with TRBJ1-2; D might be TRBD1 (5 bases). V dropped 5 bases and J dropped 4 bases, with 17 bases sitting between them. This CDR3 has 14 residues. Germline-derived CDR1 and CDR2 are GTSNPN and SVGIG (reference sequence). The CDR3 region is CAWVPGTGFYGYTF. The CDR3, as DNA: TGTGCCTGGGTCCCCGGGACTGGGTTCTATGGCTACACCTTC.

This clone was seen a single time. The chain combines TRBV27 with TRBJ2-1; 14 bases align to TRBD2. The CDR3 runs 17 residues. Trimming cost V 8 bases and J 4 bases; bases outside gene matches: 10. CDR1 is MNHEY, CDR2 SMNVEV, per germline (reference sequence). The CDR3 DNA follows: TGTGCCAGCCGAGTGACTAGCGGGGGGGCAAATTACAATGAGCAGTTCTTC. This sequence encodes CASRVTSGGANYNEQFF.

The chain carries TRBV27 and TRBJ1-5; tentative D call: TRBD1 (5 bases). Germline V gene lookup returns CDR1 MNHEY and CDR2 SMNVEV (reference sequence). Trimming left V 5 bases short and J 3 bases short, with 11 bases between. The CDR3 covers 14 residues. The CDR3 spells CASSPDRSNQPQHF. CDR3 nucleotides: TGTGCCAGCAGTCCCGACAGATCCAATCAGCCCCAGCATTTT.

The chain links TRBV6-5 to TRBJ1-5; 7 bases fit TRBD1. The CDR3 length is 15 residues. Germline values: CDR1 MNHEY, CDR2 SVGAGI. The V gene end was trimmed by 8 bases and the J gene end by 1 base; junction bases not matched to a gene: 8. CDR3 sequence reads: CASLGQTISNQPQHF. As DNA, the CDR3 is TGTGCCAGCCTGGGACAGACAATAAGCAATCAGCCCCAGCATTTT.

The genes are TRBV3-1 (or the pseudogene TRBV3-2) and TRBJ2-7, with a weak D call TRBD2 (7 bases). The CDR3 spans 14 residues. The germline V gene encodes CDR1 LGHDT and CDR2 YNNKEL (reference sequence). V was clipped by 5 bases and J by 4 bases, with 15 bases between them. CDR3 DNA: TGTGCCAGCAGCAGGGAGGGGGGGGCTTACGAGCAGTACTTC. Encoded protein: CASSREGGAYEQYF.